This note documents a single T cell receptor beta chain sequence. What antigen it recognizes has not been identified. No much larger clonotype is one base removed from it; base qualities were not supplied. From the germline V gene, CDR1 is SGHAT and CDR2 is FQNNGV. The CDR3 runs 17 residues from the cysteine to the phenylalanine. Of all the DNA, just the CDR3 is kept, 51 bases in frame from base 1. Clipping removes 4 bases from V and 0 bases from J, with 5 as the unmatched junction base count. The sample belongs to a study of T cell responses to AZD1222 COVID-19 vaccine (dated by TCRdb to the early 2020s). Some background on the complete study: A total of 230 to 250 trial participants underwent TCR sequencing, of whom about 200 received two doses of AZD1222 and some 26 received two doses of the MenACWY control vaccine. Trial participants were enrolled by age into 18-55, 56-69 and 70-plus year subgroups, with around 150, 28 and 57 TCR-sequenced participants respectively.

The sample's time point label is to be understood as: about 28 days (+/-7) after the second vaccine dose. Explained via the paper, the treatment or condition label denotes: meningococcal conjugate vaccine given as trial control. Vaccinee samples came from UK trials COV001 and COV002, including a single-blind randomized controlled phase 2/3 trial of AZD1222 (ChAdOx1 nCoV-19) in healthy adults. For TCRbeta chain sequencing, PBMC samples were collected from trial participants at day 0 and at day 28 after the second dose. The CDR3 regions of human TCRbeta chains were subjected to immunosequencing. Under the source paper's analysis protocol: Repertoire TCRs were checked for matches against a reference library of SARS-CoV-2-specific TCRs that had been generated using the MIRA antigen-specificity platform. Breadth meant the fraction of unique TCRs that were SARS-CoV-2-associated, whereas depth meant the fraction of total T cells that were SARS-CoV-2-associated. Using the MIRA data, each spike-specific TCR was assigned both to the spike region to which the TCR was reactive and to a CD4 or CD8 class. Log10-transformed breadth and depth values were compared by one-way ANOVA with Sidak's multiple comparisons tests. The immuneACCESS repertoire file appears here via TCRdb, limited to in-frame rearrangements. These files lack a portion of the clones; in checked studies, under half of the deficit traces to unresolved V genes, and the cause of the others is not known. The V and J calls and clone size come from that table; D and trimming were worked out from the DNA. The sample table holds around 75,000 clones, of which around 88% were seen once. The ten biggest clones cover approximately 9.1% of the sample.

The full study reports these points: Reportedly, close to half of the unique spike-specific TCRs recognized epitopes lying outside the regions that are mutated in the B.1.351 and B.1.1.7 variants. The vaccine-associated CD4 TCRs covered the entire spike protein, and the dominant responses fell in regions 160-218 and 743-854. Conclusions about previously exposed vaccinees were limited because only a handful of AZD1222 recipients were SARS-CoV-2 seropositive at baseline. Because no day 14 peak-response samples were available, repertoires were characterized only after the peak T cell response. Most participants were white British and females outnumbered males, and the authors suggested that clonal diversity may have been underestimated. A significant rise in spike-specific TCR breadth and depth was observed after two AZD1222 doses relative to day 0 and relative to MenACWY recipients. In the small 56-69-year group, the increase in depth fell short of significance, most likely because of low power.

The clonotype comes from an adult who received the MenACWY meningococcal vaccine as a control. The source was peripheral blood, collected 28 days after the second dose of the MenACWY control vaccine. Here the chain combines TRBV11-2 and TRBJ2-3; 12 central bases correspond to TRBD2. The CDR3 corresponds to CASSSTSGGFSTDTQYF. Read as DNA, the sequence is TGTGCCAGCAGCTCCACTAGCGGGGGGTTTAGCACAGATACGCAGTATTTT.